A single sample gave rise to the 13 T cell receptor beta chains below, sequenced in a study of T-cell memory formation after mild COVID-19. Via MiXCR, TCRdb re-called the 5' RACE reads, giving one row per CDR3 protein. The repertoire consists of about 180,000 distinct CDR3 sequences, with approximately 17% occurring once and the leading ten covering roughly 3.9%. The material sequenced was PBMCs or a T cell subset sorted from them (not recorded which). The source is a man aged 18 to 30 who had mild COVID-19 (a few samples of this study predate the infection). Cell type and time point are not known.

There are a few counts of this clonotype. The rearrangement uses TRBV5-5 and TRBJ1-2; a weak D match, TRBD1 (5 bases). Germline V CDR1 and CDR2: SGHKS, YYEKEE (reference sequence). The ends were cut back, 2 bases at V and 2 bases at J, with 10 bases in the middle. The CDR3 loop spans 14 amino acids. This CDR3 is CASSFSPGNYGYTF. The CDR3 DNA follows: TGTGCCAGCAGCTTCTCTCCAGGGAACTATGGCTACACCTTC.

The DNA of the CDR3 is TGTGCTAGCAGCCTTGACAGGGGGCACGAGCAGTACGTC. This sequence encodes CASSLDRGHEQYV. The rearrangement joins TRBV7-7 to TRBJ2-7, with 10 nucleotides matching TRBD1. This CDR3 spans 13 amino acids. Germline V gives CDR1 SSHAT, CDR2 FNYEAQ (reference sequence).

V is TRBV20-1 and J is TRBJ2-5; 12 bases are shared with TRBD2. Germline V gene lookup returns CDR1 DFQATT and CDR2 SNEGSKA (reference sequence). CDR3 length equals 15 residues. V gave up 5 bases and J gave up 2 bases; unmatched junction bases: 6. The DNA for the CDR3 is TGCAGTGCTCCGACTAGCGGGGGAGTACAAGAGACCCAGTACTTC. As protein: CSAPTSGGVQETQYF.

The rearrangement joins TRBV29-1 to TRBJ2-3, with TRBD1 matching 9 bases. Germline values: CDR1 SQVTM, CDR2 ANQGSEA. The J segment lost 2 bases and the V segment lost 6 bases, leaving 6 bases of the junction unmatched. The CDR3 loop spans 14 amino acids. CDR3: CSVGTGIITDTQYF. As DNA, the CDR3 is TGCAGCGTCGGGACAGGGATTATCACAGATACGCAGTATTTT.

V gene TRBV11-3 combines with J gene TRBJ2-3; 7 bases align to TRBD1. The CDR3 extends over 14 amino acids. Germline values: CDR1 SGHNT, CDR2 YENEEA. V lost 5 bases and J lost 2; bases outside the gene matches: 4. The chain's CDR3 is CASSPGQTTDTQYF. Written as DNA, the CDR3 is TGTGCCAGCAGCCCGGGACAGACCACAGATACGCAGTATTTT.

This sequence joins TRBV6-2 or TRBV6-3 and TRBJ2-5; D remains ambiguous. CDR1 MNHEY and CDR2 SVGEGT come from the germline V gene. The CDR3 is 12 residues long. V shed 6 bases and J shed 2 bases, with 7 bases lying between them. The CDR3: CASSGRQETQYF. The CDR3 nucleotides are TGTGCCAGCAGCGGCAGACAAGAGACCCAGTACTTC.

The chain has TRBV20-1 and TRBJ1-1, with a tentative D call TRBD1 (6 bases). The CDR3 is 13 amino acids. The germline V gene has CDR1 DFQATT and CDR2 SNEGSKA (reference sequence). V lost 3 bases and J 0 bases, leaving 8 bases between the germline ends. The CDR3 is CSARGGMNTEAFF. In DNA form, the CDR3 reads TGCAGTGCTAGGGGGGGCATGAACACTGAAGCTTTCTTT.

The V call is TRBV2, the J call TRBJ1-3, with TRBD1 matching over 7 bases. CDR1 and CDR2 (germline): SNHLY, FYNNEI. With 6 bases clipped from V and 2 bases from J, the junction kept 10 bases outside the gene matches. This CDR3 is 16 amino acids long. The CDR3 region has the DNA TGTGCCAGCAGCCAGGGGGTTTGGCCACCTGGAAACACCATATATTTT. It specifies CASSQGVWPPGNTIYF.

J is TRBJ1-5 and V is TRBV6-2 or TRBV6-3; tentative D call: TRBD1 (6 bases). There are 14 residues in the CDR3. Germline V lookup: CDR1 MNHEY, CDR2 SVGEGT. Between the trimmed V and J ends, which lost 7 bases and 3 bases, there was a span of 13 bases. CDR3 DNA sequence: TGTGCCAGCACTACAGGGACCTTCAATCAGCCCCAGCATTTT. It encodes CASTTGTFNQPQHF.

This chain uses TRBV7-2 with TRBJ1-5; a weak D match, TRBD1 (6 bases). This CDR3 region has 12 residues. Trimming pared 6 bases from V and 7 bases from J, leaving 10 bases between. Per the germline V gene, CDR1 is SGHTA and CDR2 is FQGNSA. DNA for the CDR3: TGTGCCAGCAGTGGGGGCTGGCAGCCCCAGCATTTT. This sequence encodes CASSGGWQPQHF.

In this sample, this clonotype turned up many times. V usage is TRBV12-3 or TRBV12-4 and J usage is TRBJ2-3; 7 bases are shared with TRBD2. CDR3 size: 14 residues. The ends lost 7 bases at V and 2 bases at J; junction bases unmatched: 6. CDR3 loop: CASKGRGFTDTQYF. The CDR3 DNA sequence: TGTGCCAGCAAAGGGCGGGGGTTCACAGATACGCAGTATTTT.

The CDR3 protein is CASSLGQVGVLETQYF. The CDR3 nucleotides read TGTGCCAGCAGCTTAGGGCAGGTTGGTGTGTTAGAGACCCAGTACTTC. The chain couples TRBV5-6 to TRBJ2-5; unclear D gene. The germline V gene encodes CDR1 SGHDT and CDR2 YYEEEE. The CDR3 is 16 residues long. Trimming shortened V by 2 bases and J by 4 bases, and 18 bases separated the two germline ends.

V usage is TRBV6-2 or TRBV6-3 and J usage is TRBJ1-5; D gene unclear. The CDR3 consists of 17 residues. Germline V lookup: CDR1 MNHEY, CDR2 SVGEGT. V lost 6 bases and J 1 base, leaving 19 bases between the germline ends. The CDR3 nucleotides read TGTGCCAGCAGGCCCATTGATTGGGAAGGAAGCAATCAGCCCCAGCATTTT. This sequence encodes CASRPIDWEGSNQPQHF.